The clone carrying this T cell receptor beta chain appeared many times. What it recognizes is unknown. The CDR3 end lies 3 residues beyond the end of the read and is filled in from the germline J gene. This entry comes from a study of T cell clonality in common variable immunodeficiency. Overall study findings and caveats: Fewer TCRbeta clones were shared among CVID subjects than controls. CVID subjects showed higher TCRbeta clonality than healthy controls.

Caucasian heritage predominated among both patients and controls. Each donor provided roughly 4.5 to 8.5 ml of heparinized whole blood. Per the germline V gene, CDR1 is SGHRS and CDR2 is YFSETQ. V shed 5 bases and J 1 base; nucleotides not matched to a gene: 3. The CDR3 has 16 residues. The data were produced by immunoSEQ multiplex PCR, yet TCRdb's version contains in-frame clones alone and is incomplete. The sample has 50,000 to 60,000 clones, none seen only once. Sequenced input: peripheral blood mononuclear cells. This clonotype was obtained from a person aged 18 to 75 in good health. The J gene is TRBJ2-6, the V gene TRBV5-1; 10 bases line up with TRBD1. CDR3 region: CASRGQGGSGANVLTF. The DNA read from the CDR3 is TGCGCCAGCAGAGGACAGGGGGGGTCTGGGGCCAACGTC.